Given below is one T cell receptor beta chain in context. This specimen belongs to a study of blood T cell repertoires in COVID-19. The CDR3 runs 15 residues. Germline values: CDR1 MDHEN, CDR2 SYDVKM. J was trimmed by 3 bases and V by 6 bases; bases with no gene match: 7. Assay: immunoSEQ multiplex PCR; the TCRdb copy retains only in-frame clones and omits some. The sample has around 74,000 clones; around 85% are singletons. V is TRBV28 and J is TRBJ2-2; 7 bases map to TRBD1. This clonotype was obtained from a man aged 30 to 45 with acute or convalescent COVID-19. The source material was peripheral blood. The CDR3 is CASRAGTAYTGELFF. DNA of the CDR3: TGTGCCAGCAGAGCCGGGACAGCCTACACCGGGGAGCTGTTTTTT.